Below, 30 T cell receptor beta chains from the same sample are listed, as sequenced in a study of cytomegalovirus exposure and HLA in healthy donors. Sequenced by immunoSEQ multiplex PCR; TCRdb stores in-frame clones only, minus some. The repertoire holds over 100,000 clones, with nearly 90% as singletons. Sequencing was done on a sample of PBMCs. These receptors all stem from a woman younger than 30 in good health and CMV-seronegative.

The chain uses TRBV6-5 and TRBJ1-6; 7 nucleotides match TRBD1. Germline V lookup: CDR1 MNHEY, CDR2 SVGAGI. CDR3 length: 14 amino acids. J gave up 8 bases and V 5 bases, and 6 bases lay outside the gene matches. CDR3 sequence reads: CASSRDRSYSPLHF. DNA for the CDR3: TGTGCCAGCAGTCGGGACAGATCGTATTCACCCCTCCACTTT.

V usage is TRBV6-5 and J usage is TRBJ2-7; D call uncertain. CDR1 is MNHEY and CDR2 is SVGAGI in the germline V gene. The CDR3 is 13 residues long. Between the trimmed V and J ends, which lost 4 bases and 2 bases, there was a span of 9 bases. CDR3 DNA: TGTGCCAGCAGTTTTGGAGAGGCCTACGAGCAGTACTTC. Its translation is CASSFGEAYEQYF.

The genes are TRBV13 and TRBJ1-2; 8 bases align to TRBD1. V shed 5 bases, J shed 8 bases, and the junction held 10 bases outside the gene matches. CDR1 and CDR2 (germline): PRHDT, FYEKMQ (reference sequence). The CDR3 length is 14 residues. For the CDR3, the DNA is TGTGCCAGCAGCCTATCACAGGGGGTAGAGGGCTACACCTTC. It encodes CASSLSQGVEGYTF.

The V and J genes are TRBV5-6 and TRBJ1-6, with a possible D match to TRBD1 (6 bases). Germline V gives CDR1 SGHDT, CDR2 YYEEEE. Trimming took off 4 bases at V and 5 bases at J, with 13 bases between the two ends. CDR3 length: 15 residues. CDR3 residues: CASSEQGYDNSPLHF. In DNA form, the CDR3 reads TGTGCCAGCAGCGAACAGGGATATGATAATTCACCCCTCCACTTT.

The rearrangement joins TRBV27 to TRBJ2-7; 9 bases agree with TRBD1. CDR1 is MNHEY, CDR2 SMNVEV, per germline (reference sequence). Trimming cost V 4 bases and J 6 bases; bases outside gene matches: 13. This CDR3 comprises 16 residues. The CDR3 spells CASSSFRTGGSGEQYF. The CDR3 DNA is TGTGCCAGCAGTTCGTTTAGAACAGGGGGCTCGGGCGAGCAGTACTTC.

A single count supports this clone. Here the CDR3 DNA reads TGCAGCGTTGGGGACACTGACATCTACGAGCAGTACTTC. It is translated as CSVGDTDIYEQYF. The V and J genes are TRBV29-1 and TRBJ2-7, with D perhaps TRBD1 (6 bases). The germline CDR1 and CDR2 sequences are SQVTM and ANQGSEA. The CDR3 extends over 13 amino acids. V lost 4 bases, J lost 3 bases, and 13 bases lay in between.

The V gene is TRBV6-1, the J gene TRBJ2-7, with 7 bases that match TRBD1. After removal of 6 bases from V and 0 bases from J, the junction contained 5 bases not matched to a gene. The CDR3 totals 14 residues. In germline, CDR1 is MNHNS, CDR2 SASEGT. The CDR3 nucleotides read TGTGCCAGCAGGGGACAGCCCAGCTCCTACGAGCAGTACTTC. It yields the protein CASRGQPSSYEQYF.

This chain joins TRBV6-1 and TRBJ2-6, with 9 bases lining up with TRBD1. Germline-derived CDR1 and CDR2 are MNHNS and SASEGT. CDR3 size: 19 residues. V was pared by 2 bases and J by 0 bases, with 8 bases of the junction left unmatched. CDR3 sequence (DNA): TGTGCCAGCAGTGAAATCACAGGGGGCCCCGACTCTGGGGCCAACGTCCTGACTTTC. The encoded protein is CASSEITGGPDSGANVLTF.

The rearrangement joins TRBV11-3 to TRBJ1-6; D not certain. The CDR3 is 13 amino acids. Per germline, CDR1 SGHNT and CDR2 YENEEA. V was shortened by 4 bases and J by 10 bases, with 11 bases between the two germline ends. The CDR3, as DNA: TGTGCCAGCAGCTCCGGGGAGTGGTCACCCCTCCACTTT. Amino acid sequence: CASSSGEWSPLHF.

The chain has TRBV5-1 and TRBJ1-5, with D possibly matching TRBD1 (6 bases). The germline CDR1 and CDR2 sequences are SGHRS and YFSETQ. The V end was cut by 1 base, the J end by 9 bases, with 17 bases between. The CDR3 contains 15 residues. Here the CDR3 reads CASSLWGPSSPPQHF. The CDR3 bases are TGCGCCAGCAGCTTGTGGGGGCCGTCGAGTCCGCCCCAGCATTTT.

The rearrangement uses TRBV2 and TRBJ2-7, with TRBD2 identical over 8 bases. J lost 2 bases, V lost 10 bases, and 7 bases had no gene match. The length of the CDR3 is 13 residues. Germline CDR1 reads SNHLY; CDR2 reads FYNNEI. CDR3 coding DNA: TGTGCCAACTCACTAGCGGTAGCCTACGAGCAGTACTTC. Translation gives CANSLAVAYEQYF.

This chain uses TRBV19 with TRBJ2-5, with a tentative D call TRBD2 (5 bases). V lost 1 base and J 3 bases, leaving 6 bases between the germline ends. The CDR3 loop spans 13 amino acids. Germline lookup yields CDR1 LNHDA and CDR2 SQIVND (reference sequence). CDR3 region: CASSIAGKETQYF. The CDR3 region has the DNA TGTGCCAGTAGTATAGCGGGGAAAGAGACCCAGTACTTC. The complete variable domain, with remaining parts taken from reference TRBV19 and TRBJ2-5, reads DGGITQSPKYLFRKEGQNVTLSCEQNLNHDAMYWYRQDPGQGLRLIYYSQIVNDFQKGDIAEGYSVSREKKESFPLTVTSAQKNPTAFYLCASSIAGKETQYFGPGTRLLVL.

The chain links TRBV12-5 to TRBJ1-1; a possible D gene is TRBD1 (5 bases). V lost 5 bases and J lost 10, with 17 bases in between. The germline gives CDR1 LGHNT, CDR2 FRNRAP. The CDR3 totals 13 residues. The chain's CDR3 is CASGPPVGGRAFF. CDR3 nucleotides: TGTGCTAGTGGTCCACCAGTGGGGGGGAGAGCTTTCTTT.

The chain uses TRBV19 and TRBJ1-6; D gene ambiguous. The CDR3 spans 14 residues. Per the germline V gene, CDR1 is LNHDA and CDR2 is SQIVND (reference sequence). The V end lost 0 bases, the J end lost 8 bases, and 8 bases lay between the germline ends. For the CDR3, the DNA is TGTGCCAGTAGTATAGACCAGTTCGATTCACCCCTCCACTTT. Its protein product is CASSIDQFDSPLHF.

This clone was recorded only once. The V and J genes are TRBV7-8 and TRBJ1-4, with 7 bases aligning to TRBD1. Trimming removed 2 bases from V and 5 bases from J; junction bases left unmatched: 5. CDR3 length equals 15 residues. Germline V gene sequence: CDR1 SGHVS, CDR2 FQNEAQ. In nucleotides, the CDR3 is TGTGCCAGCAGCTTATCTGGGACAGTGAATGAAAAACTGTTTTTT. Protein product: CASSLSGTVNEKLFF.

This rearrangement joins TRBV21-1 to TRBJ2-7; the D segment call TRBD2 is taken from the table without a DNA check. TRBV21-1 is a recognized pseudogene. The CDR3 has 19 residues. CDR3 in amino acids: CASSKPGGRSGGAGHEQYF. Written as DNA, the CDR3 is TGTGCCAGCAGCAAACCCGGCGGACGCAGCGGGGGGGCTGGTCACGAGCAGTACTTC.

CDR3 residues: CASSPSGGASYNEQFF. The CDR3 region has the DNA TGTGCCAGCAGCCCGAGCGGGGGAGCCTCCTACAATGAGCAGTTCTTC. V gene TRBV7-2 combines with J gene TRBJ2-1; TRBD2 aligns across 8 bases. This CDR3 has 16 residues. Per germline, CDR1 SGHTA and CDR2 FQGNSA. With 5 bases clipped from V and 0 bases from J, the junction kept 6 bases outside the gene matches.

CDR3 sequence: CASREDWDTEAFF. The DNA of the CDR3 is TGCGCCAGCAGAGAAGACTGGGACACTGAAGCTTTCTTT. The V call is TRBV10-2, the J call TRBJ1-1; D is unclear. This CDR3 region has 13 residues. V lost 6 bases and J 3 bases, leaving 11 bases between the germline ends. Germline V gene data show CDR1 as WSHSY and CDR2 as SAAADI.

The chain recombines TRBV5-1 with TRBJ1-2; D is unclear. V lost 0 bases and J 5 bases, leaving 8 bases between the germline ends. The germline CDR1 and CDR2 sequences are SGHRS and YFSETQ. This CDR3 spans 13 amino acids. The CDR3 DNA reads TGCGCCAGCAGCTTGGGGCAGACTTATGGCTACACCTTC. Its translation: CASSLGQTYGYTF.

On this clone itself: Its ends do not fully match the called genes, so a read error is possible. The CDR3 nucleotides are TGTGCCAGCAGTCAAGCCACGGGACAGGAGAGCTCCTATAATTCACCCCTCCACTTT. Translation: CASSQATGQESSYNSPLHF. This chain links TRBV6-1 with TRBJ1-6; 8 bases align to TRBD1. Germline CDR1 and CDR2: MNHNS and SASEGT. This CDR3 has 19 residues.

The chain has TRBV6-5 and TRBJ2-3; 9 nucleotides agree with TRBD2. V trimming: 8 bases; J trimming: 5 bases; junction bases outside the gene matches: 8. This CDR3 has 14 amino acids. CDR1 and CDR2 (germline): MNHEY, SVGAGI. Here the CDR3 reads CASWWRGGIDTQYF. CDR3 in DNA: TGTGCCAGCTGGTGGCGGGGGGGCATAGATACGCAGTATTTT.

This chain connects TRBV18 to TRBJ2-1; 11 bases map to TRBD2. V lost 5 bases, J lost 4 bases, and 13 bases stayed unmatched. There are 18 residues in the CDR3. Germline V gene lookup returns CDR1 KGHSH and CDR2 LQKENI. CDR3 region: CASSSDASGGLIYNEQFF. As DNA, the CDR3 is TGTGCCAGCTCATCCGACGCTAGCGGGGGGTTAATATACAATGAGCAGTTCTTC.

CDR3 amino acids: CASSPTGGAYEQYF. Here the CDR3 DNA reads TGTGCCAGCTCACCTACAGGGGGGGCCTACGAGCAGTACTTC. The chain links TRBV18 to TRBJ2-7, with D tentatively TRBD1 (8 bases). V lost 3 bases to trimming and J lost 2 bases, with 11 bases between them. Per germline, CDR1 KGHSH and CDR2 LQKENI. The CDR3 consists of 14 residues.

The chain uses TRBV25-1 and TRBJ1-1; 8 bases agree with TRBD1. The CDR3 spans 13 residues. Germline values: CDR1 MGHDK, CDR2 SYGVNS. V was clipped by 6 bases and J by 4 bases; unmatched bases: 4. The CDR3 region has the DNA TGTGCCAGCAGGGGAACAGGGGGCACTGAAGCTTTCTTT. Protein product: CASRGTGGTEAFF.

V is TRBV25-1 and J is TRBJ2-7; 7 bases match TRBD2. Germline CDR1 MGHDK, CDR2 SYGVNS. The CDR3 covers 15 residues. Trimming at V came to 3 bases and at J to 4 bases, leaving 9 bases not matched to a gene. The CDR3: CASSDPAGSRYEQYF. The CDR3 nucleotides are TGTGCCAGCAGTGACCCAGCGGGGAGTCGATACGAGCAGTACTTC.

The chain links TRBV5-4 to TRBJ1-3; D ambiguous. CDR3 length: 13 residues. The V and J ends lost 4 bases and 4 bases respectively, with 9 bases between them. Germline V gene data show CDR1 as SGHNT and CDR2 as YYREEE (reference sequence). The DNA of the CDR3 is TGTGCCAGCAGCGTTCGAGGAGGAAACACCATATATTTT. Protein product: CASSVRGGNTIYF.

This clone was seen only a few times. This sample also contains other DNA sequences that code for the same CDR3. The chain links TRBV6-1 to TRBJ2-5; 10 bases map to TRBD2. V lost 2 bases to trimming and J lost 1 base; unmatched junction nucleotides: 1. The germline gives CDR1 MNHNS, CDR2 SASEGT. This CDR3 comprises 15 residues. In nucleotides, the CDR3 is TGTGCCAGCAGTGAATTAGCGGGGGGCCAAGAGACCCAGTACTTC. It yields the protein CASSELAGGQETQYF.

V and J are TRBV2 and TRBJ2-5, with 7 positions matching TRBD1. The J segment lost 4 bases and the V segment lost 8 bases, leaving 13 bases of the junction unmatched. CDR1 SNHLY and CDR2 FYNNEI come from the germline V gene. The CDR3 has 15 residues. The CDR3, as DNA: TGTGCCAGCCTTACCCCTCAGGGGGTAGGAGAGACCCAGTACTTC. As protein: CASLTPQGVGETQYF.

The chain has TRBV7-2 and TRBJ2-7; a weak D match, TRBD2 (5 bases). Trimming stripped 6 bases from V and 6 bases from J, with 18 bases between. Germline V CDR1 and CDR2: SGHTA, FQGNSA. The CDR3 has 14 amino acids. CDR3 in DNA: TGTGCCAGCAGTTCAATAGCGATCGTTGCCGAGCAGTACTTC. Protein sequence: CASSSIAIVAEQYF. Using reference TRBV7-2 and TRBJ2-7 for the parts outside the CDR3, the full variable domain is GAGVSQSPSNKVTEKGKDVELRCDPISGHTALYWYRQSLGQGLEFLIYFQGNSAPDKSGLPSDRFSAERTGGSVSTLTIQRTQQEDSAVYLCASSSIAIVAEQYFGPGTRLTVT.

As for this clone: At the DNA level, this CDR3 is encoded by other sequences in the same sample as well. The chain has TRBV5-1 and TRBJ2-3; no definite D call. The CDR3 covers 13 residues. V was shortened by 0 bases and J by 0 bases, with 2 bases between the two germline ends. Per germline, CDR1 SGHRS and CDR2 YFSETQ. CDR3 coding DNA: TGCGCCAGCAGCTTGGCTAGCACAGATACGCAGTATTTT. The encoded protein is CASSLASTDTQYF.